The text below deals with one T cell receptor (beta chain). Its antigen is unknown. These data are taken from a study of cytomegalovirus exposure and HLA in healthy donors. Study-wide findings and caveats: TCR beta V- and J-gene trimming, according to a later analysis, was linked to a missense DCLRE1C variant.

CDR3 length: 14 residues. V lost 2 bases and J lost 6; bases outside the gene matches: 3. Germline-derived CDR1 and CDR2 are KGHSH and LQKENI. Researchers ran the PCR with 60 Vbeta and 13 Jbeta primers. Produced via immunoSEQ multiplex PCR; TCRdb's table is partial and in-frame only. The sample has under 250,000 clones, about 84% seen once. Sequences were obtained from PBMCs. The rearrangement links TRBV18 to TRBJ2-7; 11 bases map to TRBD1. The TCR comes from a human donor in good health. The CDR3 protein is CASSPIGTGGEQYF. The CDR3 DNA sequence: TGTGCCAGCTCACCAATTGGGACAGGGGGCGAGCAGTACTTC.